The source of this TCR beta chain is a study of shared clonotypes between healthy human individuals. Germline CDR1 and CDR2: MNHNS and SASEGT. There are 14 residues in the CDR3. Trimming at V came to 4 bases and at J to 1 base, leaving 1 base not matched to a gene. Overall study findings and caveats: Genetic and exposure-history diversity was limited by the small donor number. Naive subsets tended to show greater estimated richness than memory subsets.

There were no recent acute infections or vaccinations among the donors, who were healthy HIV-negative adults. Profiling relied on immunoSEQ multiplex PCR, and the TCRdb table lists in-frame clones only, not all of them. The repertoire includes 950,000 to 1,300,000 clones, around 76% of them detected once, and 1.4% to 1.5% sits in the top ten. Concerning this clone: Its antigen is not identified.

V is TRBV6-1 and J is TRBJ1-3; 7 positions match TRBD1. The source of this sequence is a man aged 18 to 30 in good health. Sequencing was carried out using memory CD4+ T cells sorted from blood. The subset: CD45RA-negative fraction. The CDR3 DNA reads TGTGCCAGCAGTGCGGACAGGTCTGGAAACACCATATATTTT. Protein sequence: CASSADRSGNTIYF.